A single sample gave rise to the 13 T cell receptor beta chains below, sequenced in a study of blood T cell repertoires in COVID-19 (TCRdb year 2020). Library creation used the immunoSEQ multiplex PCR assay. Imported from immuneACCESS, the table was reduced by TCRdb to in-frame sequences with V and J called. These copies leave out some clones; in studies compared against another copy, an unresolved V gene accounts for under half, and the cause of the remainder is not known. Present in this sample are roughly 200,000 clones, around 87% of which were seen just once. The top ten constitute approximately 6% of the sample. The sample was peripheral blood. The receptor set was obtained from a man in his 60s who had recovered from COVID-19.

The chain couples TRBV28 to TRBJ1-2; D unclear. Trimming cost V 2 bases and J 4 bases, with 8 bases left between them. Germline values: CDR1 MDHEN, CDR2 SYDVKM. The CDR3 has 13 residues. The CDR3 protein is CASSLVQPYGYTF. The CDR3 coding sequence is TGTGCCAGCAGTTTAGTACAGCCCTATGGCTACACCTTC.

The genes are TRBV6-1 and TRBJ2-1, with TRBD1 matching over 7 bases. This CDR3 has 15 amino acids. Germline-derived CDR1 and CDR2 are MNHNS and SASEGT. V was pared by 3 bases and J by 0 bases, with 2 bases of the junction left unmatched. The CDR3: CASSDWTGSYNEQFF. The CDR3 DNA follows: TGTGCCAGCAGTGATTGGACAGGCTCCTACAATGAGCAGTTCTTC.

The chain combines TRBV6-1 with TRBJ1-2, with no clear D. Germline CDR1 is MNHNS and CDR2 is SASEGT. The CDR3 extends over 12 amino acids. Trimming left V 3 bases short and J 4 bases short, with 6 bases between. The CDR3 region has the DNA TGTGCCAGCAGTGATGCCGGCTATGGCTACACCTTC. Translating gives CASSDAGYGYTF.

The chain carries TRBV5-4 and TRBJ1-2; D might be TRBD1 (5 bases). Germline CDR1 and CDR2: SGHNT and YYREEE (reference sequence). V lost 4 bases and J 2 bases, leaving 15 bases between the germline ends. This CDR3 has 15 residues. This CDR3 is CASSPGGEQNYGYTF. The CDR3 nucleotides are TGTGCCAGCAGCCCGGGGGGGGAACAGAACTATGGCTACACCTTC. Combining the CDR3 with reference TRBV5-4 and TRBJ1-2 gives the whole variable domain ETGVTQSPTHLIKTRGQQVTLRCSSQSGHNTVSWYQQALGQGPQFIFQYYREEENGRGNFPPRFSGLQFPNYSSELNVNALELDDSALYLCASSPGGEQNYGYTFGSGTRLTVV.

This chain joins TRBV6-5 and TRBJ2-1; 7 nucleotides match TRBD2. J gave up 2 bases and V 2 bases, and 6 bases lay outside the gene matches. This CDR3 comprises 16 residues. Germline-derived CDR1 and CDR2 are MNHEY and SVGAGI. The CDR3 spells CASSYALADTYNEQFF. The CDR3, as DNA: TGTGCCAGCAGTTACGCTCTAGCGGACACCTACAATGAGCAGTTCTTC.

The CDR3 nucleotides are TGCGCCAGCAGAGGGACAGTAACAGCAACTAATGAAAAACTGTTTTTT. Translating gives CASRGTVTATNEKLFF. The V gene is TRBV5-1, the J gene TRBJ1-4; 7 nucleotides agree with TRBD1. CDR1 is SGHRS and CDR2 is YFSETQ in the germline V gene. This CDR3 comprises 16 residues. V gave up 5 bases and J gave up 0 bases; unmatched junction bases: 7.

The J gene is TRBJ1-4, the V gene TRBV18; 7 positions agree with TRBD1. Germline-derived CDR1 and CDR2 are KGHSH and LQKENI. This CDR3 contains 13 residues. The V gene end was trimmed by 4 bases and the J gene end by 7 bases; junction bases not matched to a gene: 3. The CDR3 sequence is CASSLQGSEKLFF. DNA for the CDR3: TGTGCCAGCTCACTACAGGGGAGTGAAAAACTGTTTTTT.

This clone occurred once. The chain joins TRBV12-3 or TRBV12-4 to TRBJ2-5, with D tentatively TRBD2 (6 bases). CDR3 length: 12 residues. V lost 6 bases and J 3 bases, leaving 8 bases between the germline ends. CDR3 in amino acids: CASRWGEETQYF. CDR3 in DNA: TGTGCCAGCAGGTGGGGGGAAGAGACCCAGTACTTC.

This clone was seen just once. V is TRBV23-1 and J is TRBJ2-7; TRBD1 matches at 9 bases. TRBV23-1 is annotated as an ORF whose role is uncertain. The CDR3 runs to 17 residues. V shed 2 bases and J 5 bases; nucleotides not matched to a gene: 13. The CDR3 loop reads CASSQTYPGTGSDEQYF. Here the CDR3 DNA reads TGCGCCAGCAGTCAAACCTATCCCGGGACAGGGTCCGACGAGCAGTACTTC.

A single count supports this clone. The chain uses TRBV7-3 and TRBJ2-1; 14 positions match TRBD2. Germline V lookup: CDR1 SGHTA, CDR2 FQGTGA. The CDR3 is made up of 16 amino acids. Germline trimming cut 6 bases from V and 10 bases from J; bases unmatched to any gene: 11. CDR3 sequence: CASRPGGTSGSREQFF. CDR3 nucleotides: TGTGCCAGCAGACCCGGCGGGACTAGCGGGAGTAGGGAGCAGTTCTTC. Together with reference TRBV7-3 and TRBJ2-1, the CDR3 gives the full variable domain: GAGVSQTPSNKVTEKGKYVELRCDPISGHTALYWYRQSLGQGPEFLIYFQGTGAADDSGLPNDRFFAVRPEGSVSTLKIQRTERGDSAVYLCASRPGGTSGSREQFFGPGTRLTVL.

The V gene is TRBV9, the J gene TRBJ2-7; 11 bases agree with TRBD1. The germline gives CDR1 SGDLS, CDR2 YYNGEE. The CDR3 is made up of 15 amino acids. Trimming at V came to 3 bases and at J to 5 bases, leaving 7 bases not matched to a gene. The CDR3 DNA is TGTGCCAGCAGCGCCCCCGGGACAGGGGGTCACGAGCAGTACTTC. Its protein product is CASSAPGTGGHEQYF.

The gene calls are TRBV11-2 and TRBJ1-3; 9 bases match TRBD1. CDR3 size: 15 residues. The J segment lost 0 bases and the V segment lost 5 bases, leaving 2 bases of the junction unmatched. CDR1 and CDR2 (germline): SGHAT, FQNNGV. The CDR3 region is CASSPGQGSGNTIYF. The CDR3 DNA reads as TGTGCCAGCAGCCCGGGACAGGGCTCTGGAAACACCATATATTTT.

This chain joins TRBV19 and TRBJ2-4, with a weak D call TRBD2 (6 bases). Germline V gene lookup returns CDR1 LNHDA and CDR2 SQIVND (reference sequence). The CDR3 totals 14 residues. V gave up 4 bases and J gave up 6 bases, with 13 bases separating them. CDR3: CASSREAGRNIQYF. CDR3 bases: TGTGCCAGTAGTAGGGAGGCAGGGAGAAACATTCAGTACTTC.